This TCR beta chain was profiled in a study of blood T cell repertoires in COVID-19. Study-level background: Donors in the United States, Italy and Spain gave samples during acute or convalescent COVID-19.

Participant-reported clinical history was the basis for cohort assignment. Symptom resolution, clearance, or two negative PCRs marked the recovered donors of Cohort 3. Source study methods: Estimation of nucleated cell counts was performed using reference gene primer amplification. Sequencing used immunoSEQ multiplex PCR; TCRdb keeps in-frame clones, though not all of them. That table gives V, J and clone size, and the DNA gave D and trimming. The table lists over 350,000 clones, around 87% of them singletons. CDR1 LNHDA and CDR2 SQIVND come from the germline V gene (reference sequence). The trim removed 1 base at V and 7 bases at J, leaving 7 bases unmatched. The CDR3 extends over 15 amino acids.

Sequenced sample: PBMCs or T cells enriched from blood (not recorded which). This TCR was recovered from a woman aged 50 to 60 who had recovered from COVID-19. The chain is built from TRBV19 and TRBJ1-5; TRBD1 agrees at 7 bases. CDR3 nucleotide sequence: TGTGCCAGTAGTATAGGACAGGGAACGGGACAGCCCCAGCATTTT. The encoded protein is CASSIGQGTGQPQHF.